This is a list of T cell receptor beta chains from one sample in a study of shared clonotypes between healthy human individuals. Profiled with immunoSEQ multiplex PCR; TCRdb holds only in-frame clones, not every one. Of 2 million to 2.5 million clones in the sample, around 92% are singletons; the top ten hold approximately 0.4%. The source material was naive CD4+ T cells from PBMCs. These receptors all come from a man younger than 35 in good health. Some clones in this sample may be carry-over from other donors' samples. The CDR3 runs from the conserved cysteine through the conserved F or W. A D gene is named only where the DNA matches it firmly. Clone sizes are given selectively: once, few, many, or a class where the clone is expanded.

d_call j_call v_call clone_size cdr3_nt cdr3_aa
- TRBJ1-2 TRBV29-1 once TGCAGCCAACGTTCATTAGATGGCTACACCTTC CSQRSLDGYTF
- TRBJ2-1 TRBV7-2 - TGTGCCAGCAGCTCCGGGACTTCAACCTACAATGAGCAGTTCTTC CASSSGTSTYNEQFF
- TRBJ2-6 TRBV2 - TGTGCCAGCAGCCTGACAGCCTCTGGGGCCAACGTCCTGACTTTC CASSLTASGANVLTF
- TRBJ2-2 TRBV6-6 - TGTGCCACCGGACTCTTCGGGGTGACCGGGGAGCTGTTTTTT CATGLFGVTGELFF
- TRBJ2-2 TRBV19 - TGTGCCAGTAGTTGGGGGTTGAACACCGGGGAGCTGTTTTTT CASSWGLNTGELFF
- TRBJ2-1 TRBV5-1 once TGCGCCAGCAGCTTGGCCGAACTAAGCTCCTACAATGAGCAGTTCTTC CASSLAELSSYNEQFF
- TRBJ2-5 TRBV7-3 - TGTGCCAGCAGCTCCCCCGGAGAGACCCAGTACTTC CASSSPGETQYF
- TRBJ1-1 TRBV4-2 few TGTGCCAGCAGCCAAGCAAGGAACACTGAAGCTTTCTTT CASSQARNTEAFF
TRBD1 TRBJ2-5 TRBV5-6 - TGTGCCAGCAGCCAGGATCCTGGGACAGACAAAGAGACCCAGTACTTC CASSQDPGTDKETQYF
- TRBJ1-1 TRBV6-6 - TGTGCCAGCTTTACAGGACTTATATCCACTGAAGCTTTCTTT CASFTGLISTEAFF
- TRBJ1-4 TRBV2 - TGTGCCAGCAGGGCAGTGCCGGAGGAAAAACTGTTTTTT CASRAVPEEKLFF
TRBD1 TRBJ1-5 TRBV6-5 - TGTGCCAGCAGTTCACTCGGACAGGGGAGTCAGCCCCAGCATTTT CASSSLGQGSQPQHF
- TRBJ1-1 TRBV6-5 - TGTGCCAGCTCCCAAGACCTCCGATCCACTGAAGCTTTCTTT CASSQDLRSTEAFF
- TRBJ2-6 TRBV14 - TGTGCCAGCAGCAGGGATCAGGCCAACGTCCTGACTTTC CASSRDQANVLTF
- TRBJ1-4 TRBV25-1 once TGTGCCAGCAGTGCCTCCGGGACGGTGAGCCTCAATGAAAAACTGTTTTTT CASSASGTVSLNEKLFF
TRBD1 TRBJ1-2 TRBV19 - TGTGCCAGTAGTTTCGATGCAGGGGGAGGTGGCTACACCTTC CASSFDAGGGGYTF
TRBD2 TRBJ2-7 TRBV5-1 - TGCGCCAGCAGCTTTGGTTCTAGCGGGTCGACCTACGAGCAGTACTTC CASSFGSSGSTYEQYF
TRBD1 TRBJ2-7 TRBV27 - TGTGCCAGCAGTTCGACAGGGTTTGGCTACGAGCAGTACTTC CASSSTGFGYEQYF
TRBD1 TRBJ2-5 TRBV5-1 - TGCGCCAGCAGCCGTCAAACAGGGGGTAGAGAGACCCAGTACTTC CASSRQTGGRETQYF
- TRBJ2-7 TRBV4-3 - TGCGCCAGCAGCCAAGGAGTCAGCACCTACGAGCAGTACTTC CASSQGVSTYEQYF
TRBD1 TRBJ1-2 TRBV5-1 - TGCGCCAGCAGCTTGTTCGGGACAGGGGGCGAGGGCTACACCTTC CASSLFGTGGEGYTF
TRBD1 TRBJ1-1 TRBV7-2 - TGTGCCAGCAGCAAGAACAGGGGGAACACTGAAGCTTTCTTT CASSKNRGNTEAFF
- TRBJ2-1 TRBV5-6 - TGTGCCAGCAGCTTGGAAGGGGTATTGTACAATGAGCAGTTCTTC CASSLEGVLYNEQFF
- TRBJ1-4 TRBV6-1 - TGTGCCAGCAGTGAAGTTTGGACAGCCATTAATGAAAAACTGTTTTTT CASSEVWTAINEKLFF
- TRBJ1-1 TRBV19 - TGTGCCAGTGTACAGGGTATGAACACTGAAGCTTTCTTT CASVQGMNTEAFF
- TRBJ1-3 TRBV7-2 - TGTGCCAGCAGCTTATCGGGGTCGGGAGGAAACACCATATATTTT CASSLSGSGGNTIYF
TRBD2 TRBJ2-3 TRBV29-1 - TGCAGCGTTGAACTAGCGGGCTCTACAGATACGCAGTATTTT CSVELAGSTDTQYF
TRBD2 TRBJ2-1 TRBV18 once TGTGCCAGCTCACCAGGCACGAACGGGGCTAGCGGGAGGCTCTCCTACAATGAGCAGTTCTTC CASSPGTNGASGRLSYNEQFF
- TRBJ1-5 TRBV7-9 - TGTGCCAGCAGCTTAGGGTGGGGTAATAGCAATCAGCCCCAGCATTTT CASSLGWGNSNQPQHF
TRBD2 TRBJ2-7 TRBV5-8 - TGTGCCAGCAGCTTAAGTTTAGCGGGAGTCTACGAGCAGTACTTC CASSLSLAGVYEQYF
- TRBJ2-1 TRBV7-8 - TGTGCCAGCAGCTCGGGACCACCCAACAATGAGCAGTTCTTC CASSSGPPNNEQFF
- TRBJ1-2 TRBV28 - TGTGCCAGCAGTTTAGGCGGGGTTAACTATGGCTACACCTTC CASSLGGVNYGYTF
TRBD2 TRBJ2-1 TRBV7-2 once TGTGCCAGCAGCTTCACTAGCGGGGGGAACAATGAGCAGTTCTTC CASSFTSGGNNEQFF
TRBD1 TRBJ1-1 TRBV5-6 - TGTGCCAGCAGCGCCGTCAAGACAGGGGGCACTGAAGCTTTCTTT CASSAVKTGGTEAFF
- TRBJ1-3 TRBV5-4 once TGTGCCAGCAGCTTGGGGGGGCAGGTTGGAAACACCATATATTTT CASSLGGQVGNTIYF
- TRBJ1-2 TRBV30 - TGTGCCTGGAGTGTACTTGGGGCGCAGGGCTACACCTTC CAWSVLGAQGYTF
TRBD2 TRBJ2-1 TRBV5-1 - TGCGCCAGCACTGGGACTAGCGGGACAACGGAGCAGTTCTTC CASTGTSGTTEQFF
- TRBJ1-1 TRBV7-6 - TGTGCCAGCAGCCCAGAGACGGTTAACACTGAAGCTTTCTTT CASSPETVNTEAFF
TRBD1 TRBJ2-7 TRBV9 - TGTGCCAGCAGCCCCCAGACAGGGGCGCGGGAGCAGTACTTC CASSPQTGAREQYF
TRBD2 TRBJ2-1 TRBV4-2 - TGTGCCAGCAGCCAAGTGAGCGGGAGCTCCTACAATGAGCAGTTCTTC CASSQVSGSSYNEQFF